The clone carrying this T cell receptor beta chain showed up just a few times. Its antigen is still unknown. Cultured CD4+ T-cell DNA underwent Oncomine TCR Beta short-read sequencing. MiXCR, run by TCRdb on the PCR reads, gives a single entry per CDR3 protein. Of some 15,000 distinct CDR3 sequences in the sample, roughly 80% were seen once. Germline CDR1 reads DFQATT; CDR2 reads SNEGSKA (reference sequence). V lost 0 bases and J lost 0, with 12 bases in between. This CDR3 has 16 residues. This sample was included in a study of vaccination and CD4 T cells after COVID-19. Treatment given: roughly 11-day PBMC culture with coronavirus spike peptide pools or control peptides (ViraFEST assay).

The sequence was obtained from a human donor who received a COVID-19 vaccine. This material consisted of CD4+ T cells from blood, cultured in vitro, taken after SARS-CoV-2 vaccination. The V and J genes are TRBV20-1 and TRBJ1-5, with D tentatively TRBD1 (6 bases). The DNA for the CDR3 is TGCAGTGCTAGAGATAAGACAGGCCATAGCAATCAGCCCCAGCATTTT. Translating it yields CSARDKTGHSNQPQHF.